The T cell receptor (beta chain) described here comes from a study of T cell repertoires in cytomegalovirus infection. Study in general: Both a matching HLA type and CMV infection were indicated by public TCR beta signatures.

TCRdb fed the reads into MiXCR, producing one record per CDR3 protein. The sample consists of more than 500,000 distinct CDR3 sequences, more than 15% of them appearing once. A single count supports this clonotype. What it recognizes is unknown. Overall study results and limits: Cumulative public TCR beta family frequency identified carriers of CMV plus the relevant HLA. HLA-C-restricted CMV clonotypes gave the most frequent clonotype in two of eight donors.

With 3 bases removed from V and 4 bases from J, the gap between germline ends came to 12 bases. CDR3 length: 13 residues. Germline V CDR1 and CDR2: GTSNPN, SVGIG (reference sequence). V and J are TRBV30 and TRBJ1-1; D call uncertain. This receptor was obtained from a human donor in good health (CMV status not recorded). Some clones in this sample may be carry-over from other donors' samples. Input material: CD8+ T cells from PBMCs. DNA for the CDR3: TGTGCCTGGAGGAAAACAGAAGGCACTGAAGCTTTCTTT. It translates to CAWRKTEGTEAFF.